The rows below give T cell receptor beta chains drawn from one sample of a study of read filtering for tumor transcriptome and immune sequencing. A single record per CDR3 protein comes from TCRdb applying MiXCR to the reads. The table shows 130,000 or so distinct CDR3 sequences, with about 13% occurring only once. The source material was a population of CD138-negative cells sorted from bone marrow. The receptors come from a donor at least 40 years old with multiple myeloma. Both conserved end residues are part of each CDR3. A clone size is listed for some rows: how often the clone was seen (once, few, many), or a class if it is expanded.

many	TRBV20-1	TRBJ2-2	CSARGGLAVGGELFF
many	TRBV7-9	TRBJ1-4	CASEGAEKLFF
many	TRBV20-1	TRBJ2-7	CSARADGGTYEQYF
many	TRBV10-2	TRBJ1-1	CASSEGQGVNTEAFF
-	TRBV29-1	TRBJ2-7	CSVSIPGTVSYEQYF
many	TRBV12-3/TRBV12-4	TRBJ2-5	CASSLLGETQYF
many	TRBV7-9	TRBJ2-7	CASSPFSGRDSYEQYF
-	TRBV4-1	TRBJ2-3	CASSQTLAASSTDTQYF
few	TRBV24-1	TRBJ2-3	CATSNTRTPSTDTQYF
few	TRBV5-6	TRBJ1-5	CASSSGQPGNQPQHF
many	TRBV3-1	TRBJ2-1	CASSQRDYLTEQFF
-	TRBV11-2	TRBJ1-5	CASSLGSDQPQHF
many	TRBV6-1	TRBJ2-3	CASTDPTDTQYF
-	TRBV10-3	TRBJ2-1	CAISDVTSGYNEQFF
many	TRBV6-2/TRBV6-3	TRBJ2-7	CASTKREGLSYEQYF
many	TRBV6-5	TRBJ2-5	CASSGPGGERETQYF
many	TRBV5-5	TRBJ2-7	CASSYRSEGAYEQYF
many	TRBV3-1	TRBJ2-5	CASSQDQAGQETQYF
few	TRBV5-1	TRBJ2-5	CASSLAAGGGETQYF
many	TRBV7-9	TRBJ2-3	CASSLGLAGESTDTQYF
few	TRBV2	TRBJ2-5	CASSGKLLAGGAEETQYF
many	TRBV12-3/TRBV12-4	TRBJ2-1	CASSLVQGSPGGQFF
few	TRBV19	TRBJ2-3	CASSGTGESTDTQYF
many	TRBV30	TRBJ2-5	CAWERGWRRETQYF
few	TRBV11-2	TRBJ2-1	CASSQAGPSTYNEQFF
many	TRBV4-1	TRBJ2-1	CASSQGGNEQFF
many	TRBV7-9	TRBJ2-7	CASSLGGGHLYEQYF
many	TRBV11-3	TRBJ2-2	CASSGWLLNTGELFF
-	TRBV27	TRBJ2-1	CASTRGVEQFF
-	TRBV6-5	TRBJ2-5	CASRVGPQETQYF
-	TRBV4-2	TRBJ2-7	CASSLEGTSGNYEQYF
many	TRBV10-3	TRBJ2-5	CAISPQLPQETQYF
many	TRBV7-2	TRBJ2-7	CASSVSGSWYEQYF
many	TRBV29-1	TRBJ1-2	CSVSAGTTNGYTF
-	TRBV7-9	TRBJ2-5	CASSPAGVRYQETQYF
-	TRBV29-1	TRBJ2-1	CSAARDRDKQFF
many	TRBV19	TRBJ2-2	CAARGQGGTGELFF
many	TRBV20-1	TRBJ1-1	CSVKPGQRNTEAFF
many	TRBV27	TRBJ2-2	CASSPLLRVGGELFF
few	TRBV3-1	TRBJ2-5	CASSPPTGRQTQYF
-	TRBV6-5	TRBJ1-5	CASSYSRGRGSNQPQHF
many	TRBV20-1	TRBJ2-1	CSARDRGLAGGPSYNEQFF
many	TRBV20-1	TRBJ2-3	CSARQLARRGTDTQYF
many	TRBV5-1	TRBJ2-1	CASSLVPQGAENEQFF
many	TRBV20-1	TRBJ2-3	CSAPRIAGGPRTDTQYF
many	TRBV5-6	TRBJ2-1	CASSGTVYNNEQFF
few	TRBV7-9	TRBJ2-1	CASSQYARRGRPAGNEQFF
many	TRBV3-1	TRBJ2-7	CASSQDRIAGSYEQYF
few	TRBV29-1	TRBJ2-3	CSVYGSRTDTQYF
many	TRBV10-3	TRBJ2-1	CAIGDGGRASGEQFF
many	TRBV9	TRBJ2-6	CASSPAGQPSGANVLTF
-	TRBV12-3/TRBV12-4	TRBJ1-2	CASRGTPGSYGYTF